These 23 T cell receptor beta chains share one sample of origin, sequenced in a study of T cells after yellow fever vaccination. MiXCR, applied by TCRdb to the 5' RACE reads, yields one record per CDR3 protein. This table has around 250,000 distinct CDR3 sequences, 5.2% appearing once. The specimen comprised CD4+ T cells sorted from PBMCs, sampled on the day of the yellow fever booster vaccination. Source of these receptors: a young man who received the YFV17D yellow fever vaccine.

This clonotype was observed a handful of times. Germline and junction disagree at one end, which may indicate a read error. V gene TRBV3-1 combines with J gene TRBJ2-1; 10 bases align to TRBD1. This CDR3 contains 12 residues. From germline, CDR1 is LGHDT and CDR2 YNNKEL (reference sequence). The CDR3, as DNA: TGTGCCAGCAGCCAAAGCGGGGACAGGGGAATCTTC. Protein sequence: CASSQSGDRGIF.

This clonotype was observed many times. This rearrangement joins TRBV4-3 to TRBJ1-6, with no clear D. The V gene's germline CDR1 is LGHNA and CDR2 YSLEER. Trimming shortened V by 4 bases and J by 8 bases, and 12 bases separated the two germline ends. The CDR3 is 14 residues long. The CDR3 sequence is CASSLVRVDSPLHF. For the CDR3, the DNA is TGCGCCAGCAGCCTTGTTCGAGTCGATTCACCCCTCCACTTT.

A few counts support this clonotype. The J gene is TRBJ2-7, the V gene TRBV25-1, with 8 bases that match TRBD1. V lost 4 bases to trimming and J lost 6 bases; unmatched junction nucleotides: 5. The CDR3 is 13 residues long. Germline-derived CDR1 and CDR2 are MGHDK and SYGVNS. CDR3 sequence (DNA): TGTGCCAGCAGTGCGGCAGGGGGCGCCGAGCAGTACTTC. This encodes CASSAAGGAEQYF.

This clonotype was detected ten times or more. The CDR3 spells CASSQRRYHFVHTDTQYF. The CDR3 coding sequence is TGTGCCAGCAGCCAACGCCGGTACCACTTCGTTCACACAGATACGCAGTATTTT. The chain couples TRBV4-2 to TRBJ2-3; D is uncertain. CDR1 is LGHNA, CDR2 YNFKEQ, per germline. V lost 2 bases, J lost 2 bases, and 20 bases lay in between. CDR3 length equals 18 residues.

This clonotype was found a few times. The chain employs TRBV6-5 and TRBJ2-2, with 8 bases identical to TRBD1. The CDR3 loop spans 16 amino acids. The ends lost 2 bases at V and 1 base at J; junction bases unmatched: 3. Germline loops: CDR1 MNHEY, CDR2 SVGAGI. CDR3 DNA sequence: TGTGCCAGCAGTTACCACGGACAGGGGAACACCGGGGAGCTGTTTTTT. This encodes CASSYHGQGNTGELFF.

This clonotype turned up a few times. The chain carries TRBV10-3 and TRBJ2-6, with a tentative D call TRBD1 (6 bases). Trimming pared 6 bases from V and 0 bases from J, leaving 15 bases between. CDR1 is ENHRY and CDR2 is SYGVKD in the germline V gene. The CDR3 length is 17 residues. CDR3 loop: CAIRRDTTGSGANVLTF. The CDR3 nucleotides read TGTGCCATCAGACGGGACACCACAGGCTCTGGGGCCAACGTCCTGACTTTC.

The chain is built from TRBV12-3 or TRBV12-4 and TRBJ1-5; D is undetermined. The CDR3 is made up of 13 amino acids. The ends were cut back, 2 bases at V and 4 bases at J, with 6 bases in the middle. The CDR3 loop reads CASSLNGNQPQHF. The CDR3 nucleotides read TGTGCCAGCAGTTTAAATGGTAATCAGCCCCAGCATTTT.

This clonotype was counted at least ten times. The rearrangement links TRBV24-1 to TRBJ2-1; tentative D call: TRBD2 (6 bases). Trimming took off 3 bases at V and 4 bases at J, with 15 bases between the two ends. The CDR3 runs 16 residues. Germline assignment: CDR1 KGHDR and CDR2 SFDVKD. CDR3 residues: CATSDPKAGLYNEQFF. In nucleotides, the CDR3 is TGTGCCACCAGTGATCCGAAAGCGGGCCTATACAATGAGCAGTTCTTC.

This clonotype was observed a single time. The chain recombines TRBV12-3 or TRBV12-4 with TRBJ1-5, with TRBD1 matching over 7 bases. The junction had 12 bases not matched to a gene; V was cut back by 6 bases and J by 4 bases. This CDR3 has 16 amino acids. The CDR3 sequence: CASSSQTGLSNQPQHF. The CDR3 DNA sequence: TGTGCCAGCAGCTCACAGACAGGGCTGTCTAATCAGCCCCAGCATTTT.

This clonotype was found many times. The genes are TRBV4-3 and TRBJ2-1; the D call may be TRBD1 or TRBD2 (7 bases each). Trimming removed 0 bases at V and 6 bases at J, with 12 bases between. The germline V gene has CDR1 LGHNA and CDR2 YSLEER. There are 15 residues in the CDR3. The CDR3 DNA reads TGCGCCAGCAGCCAAGAACCAGGGGGGGGCAATGAGCAGTTCTTC. This codes for CASSQEPGGGNEQFF.

This chain links TRBV7-2 with TRBJ1-5; 10 bases line up with TRBD1. This CDR3 is built from 13 residues. Trimming at V came to 4 bases and at J to 6 bases, leaving 0 bases not matched to a gene. Germline lookup yields CDR1 SGHTA and CDR2 FQGNSA. CDR3 nucleotide sequence: TGTGCCAGCAGCTGGGACAGGGGTCAGCCCCAGCATTTT. This translates into CASSWDRGQPQHF. The variable domain in full, completed from reference TRBV7-2 and TRBJ1-5, reads GAGVSQSPSNKVTEKGKDVELRCDPISGHTALYWYRQSLGQGLEFLIYFQGNSAPDKSGLPSDRFSAERTGGSVSTLTIQRTQQEDSAVYLCASSWDRGQPQHFGDGTRLSIL.

This clonotype appeared many times. V is TRBV5-1 and J is TRBJ2-3; D remains unclear. CDR3 length: 12 amino acids. Looked up from germline, CDR1 is SGHRS and CDR2 is YFSETQ. V was shortened by 4 bases and J by 6 bases, with 9 bases between the two germline ends. The CDR3 DNA is TGCGCCAGCAGCCTCGAACCGGATACGCAGTATTTT. It codes for CASSLEPDTQYF.

This rearrangement joins TRBV6-2 or TRBV6-3 to TRBJ1-3, with TRBD1 as a possible D gene (6 bases). The CDR3 consists of 15 residues. Looked up from germline, CDR1 is MNHEY and CDR2 is SVGEGT. Trimming left V 2 bases short and J 0 bases short, with 8 bases between. The CDR3 DNA sequence: TGTGCCAGCAGTTACCAGGGGACCTCTGGAAACACCATATATTTT. Its translation is CASSYQGTSGNTIYF.

The chain employs TRBV11-2 and TRBJ2-2; D is perhaps TRBD2 (5 bases). Trimming cost V 1 base and J 4 bases, with 10 bases left between them. Per the germline V gene, CDR1 is SGHAT and CDR2 is FQNNGV. The CDR3 contains 15 residues. The DNA for the CDR3 is TGTGCCAGCAGCTTAGTACCCGGGATCACCGGGGAGCTGTTTTTT. Its translation is CASSLVPGITGELFF.

This clonotype has a count of ten or more. The rearrangement joins TRBV19 to TRBJ1-5, with a possible D match to TRBD1 (6 bases). V shed 5 bases and J shed 2 bases, with 10 bases lying between them. Germline-derived CDR1 and CDR2 are LNHDA and SQIVND (reference sequence). The CDR3 covers 14 residues. The CDR3 sequence: CASSAGGRNQPQHF. CDR3 bases: TGTGCCAGTAGTGCGGGGGGGCGCAATCAGCCCCAGCATTTT.

This clonotype was counted once. A single base separates this from a much larger clone, so it may be a read error. The chain uses TRBV29-1 and TRBJ1-4, with TRBD1 as a possible D gene (5 bases). The CDR3 is 13 residues long. Germline V gene lookup returns CDR1 SQVTM and CDR2 ANQGSEA. This chain's CDR3 is CSRTGTDNEKLFF. CDR3 bases: TGCAGTAGAACCGGGACTGATAATGAAAAACTGTTTTTT.

This clonotype was seen a handful of times. This chain uses TRBV20-1 with TRBJ2-3, with D maybe TRBD1 (6 bases). V lost 6 bases to trimming and J lost 1 base, with 11 bases between them. CDR3 length: 13 residues. CDR1 and CDR2 (germline): DFQATT, SNEGSKA (reference sequence). CDR3 DNA: TGCAGTGCAAACAGGGTCGGCACAGATACGCAGTATTTT. Its protein is CSANRVGTDTQYF.

Details on this clonotype: This may come from a read error, since a much larger clone is one base off. The chain uses TRBV5-1 and TRBJ2-3; 8 bases are shared with TRBD2. Germline assignment: CDR1 SGHRS and CDR2 YFSETQ. The CDR3 is made up of 15 amino acids. This CDR3 reads CTSSLLAGVRDTQYF. DNA for the CDR3: TGCACCAGTTCCCTTCTAGCGGGCGTTAGAGATACGCAGTATTTT.

The chain has TRBV5-1 and TRBJ2-5, with 13 positions matching TRBD2. V lost 6 bases and J lost 1; bases outside the gene matches: 3. The CDR3 sequence is 15 residues long. The germline CDR1 and CDR2 sequences are SGHRS and YFSETQ. The CDR3 protein is CASTRTSGGQETQYF. As DNA, the CDR3 is TGCGCCAGCACCAGGACTAGCGGGGGCCAAGAGACCCAGTACTTC.

This clonotype was observed at least ten times. The rearrangement joins TRBV6-5 to TRBJ2-7; a possible D gene is TRBD2 (6 bases). Germline CDR1 is MNHEY and CDR2 is SVGAGI. This CDR3 has 15 amino acids. The V and J ends lost 5 bases and 0 bases respectively, with 14 bases between them. CDR3 in DNA: TGTGCCAGCAGTCCGAGCGGGCTCAGCTCCTACGAGCAGTACGTC. Translation gives CASSPSGLSSYEQYV.

The V and J genes are TRBV7-9 and TRBJ1-1; D ambiguous. Germline lookup yields CDR1 SEHNR and CDR2 FQNEAQ (reference sequence). Trimming shortened V by 4 bases and J by 3 bases, and 18 bases separated the two germline ends. The CDR3 loop spans 16 amino acids. CDR3 sequence: CASSSRREGPDTEAFF. As DNA, the CDR3 is TGTGCCAGCAGCTCCAGGCGGGAGGGCCCGGACACTGAAGCTTTCTTT.

DNA for the CDR3: TGTGCCAGTAGTATAGGGTTGGGCAGGGCCTACAATGAGCAGTTCTTC. Its translation: CASSIGLGRAYNEQFF. This chain joins TRBV19 and TRBJ2-1; a weak D match, TRBD1 (5 bases). From germline, CDR1 is LNHDA and CDR2 SQIVND (reference sequence). The CDR3 extends over 16 amino acids. Trimming took off 1 base at V and 2 bases at J, with 12 bases between the two ends. Supplemented by reference TRBV19 and TRBJ2-1, the full variable domain reads DGGITQSPKYLFRKEGQNVTLSCEQNLNHDAMYWYRQDPGQGLRLIYYSQIVNDFQKGDIAEGYSVSREKKESFPLTVTSAQKNPTAFYLCASSIGLGRAYNEQFFGPGTRLTVL.

This chain links TRBV7-9 with TRBJ2-1, with TRBD2 as a possible D gene (6 bases). The V end was cut by 5 bases, the J end by 6 bases, with 14 bases between. The CDR3 sequence is 14 residues long. Germline lookup yields CDR1 SEHNR and CDR2 FQNEAQ (reference sequence). CDR3: CASSETLTSNEQFF. In DNA form, the CDR3 reads TGTGCCAGCAGCGAGACCTTGACTAGCAATGAGCAGTTCTTC.